The entry below describes one T cell receptor beta chain. The sample originates from a study of blood T cell repertoires in COVID-19. About the study: COVID-19 samples from acute and convalescent phases originated in the United States, Italy and Spain.

CDR3 size: 12 residues. With 4 bases removed from V and 7 bases from J, the gap between germline ends came to 8 bases. The germline CDR1 and CDR2 sequences are MDHEN and SYDVKM. As originally analysed: By means of reference gene primer amplification, nucleated cell counts were estimated. TCRdb's table, derived via immunoSEQ multiplex PCR, lists solely in-frame clones and lacks some. Clone size and V and J calls were adopted from that table, with D and trimming inferred from the DNA. The data contain about 160,000 clones, 79% of them singletons. The specimen was peripheral blood. This clonotype originated in a woman aged 55-75 years with COVID-19, enrolled during active disease. The chain joins TRBV28 to TRBJ1-5, with D tentatively TRBD1 (5 bases). This CDR3 is CASSSRQQPQHF. The DNA for the CDR3 is TGTGCCAGCAGTTCGCGACAGCAGCCCCAGCATTTT.